Listed here is a single TCR beta chain. Its cognate antigen has yet to be identified. No base-level quality is on record; no much larger clone is a single base apart. These data come from a study of T cell responses to AZD1222 COVID-19 vaccine (dated by TCRdb to the early 2020s). Broadly, across the study: A total of over 230 trial participants underwent TCR sequencing, of whom roughly 210 had received two doses of AZD1222 and around 25 had received two doses of the MenACWY control vaccine. Trial participants were enrolled into age subgroups of 18-55, 56-69 and 70-plus years, which contained approximately 150, 28 and 58 TCR-sequenced participants, respectively. Overall study results and their limits: Participants were mostly white British, with more females than males. The authors suggested clonal diversity may have been underestimated. The vaccine-associated CD4 TCRs covered the entire spike protein, and the dominant responses fell in regions 160-218 and 743-854. After two AZD1222 doses, spike-specific TCR breadth and depth were significantly higher than at day 0 and than in MenACWY recipients. The 56-69-year group was small, and its depth increase did not reach significance, likely because of low power. Only a handful of AZD1222 recipients were SARS-CoV-2 seropositive at baseline, limiting conclusions about previously exposed vaccinees. No day 14 peak-response samples were available, so repertoires were characterized only after the peak T cell response. Epitopes outside the regions mutated in the B.1.351 and B.1.1.7 variants were reportedly recognized by nearly half of the unique spike-specific TCRs.

The CDR3 regions of human TCRbeta chains were subjected to immunosequencing. In the authors' own workflow: Repertoire TCRs were matched against a reference library of SARS-CoV-2-specific TCRs generated with the MIRA antigen-specificity platform. Breadth meant the fraction of unique TCRs that were SARS-CoV-2-associated, whereas depth meant the fraction of total T cells that were SARS-CoV-2-associated. Using the MIRA data, every spike-specific TCR was mapped to the spike region that the TCR reacted to and assigned to either a CD4 or a CD8 class. Log10-transformed breadth and depth values were compared by one-way ANOVA with Sidak's multiple comparisons tests. TCRdb's version of the immuneACCESS table is confined to in-frame rearrangements and falls short of the full clone set. An unresolved V gene accounts for under half of the shortfall where checked; the remainder is of unknown origin. Clone size and V and J calls were adopted from that table, with D and trimming inferred from the DNA. Across this sample there are some 150,000 clones, with roughly nine tenths seen only once. The ten top clones hold around 1.7% of the sample.

V trim: 5 bases; J trim: 3 bases; unmatched bases: 3. The CDR3 numbers 16 residues from cysteine through phenylalanine. Solely the CDR3 DNA is kept, with 48 bases framed from the first base. The germline V gene (reference sequence) specifies LNHDA as CDR1 and SQIVND as CDR2. This specimen's time point label, interpreted: about 28 days (+/-7) after the second vaccine dose. AZD1222 recipients whose second dose came at about 4 weeks and those whose second dose came at about 12 weeks were combined into one group, since spike-specific TCR depth and breadth did not differ between the two schedules. Samples from vaccinated people were obtained from the UK trials COV001 and COV002, which included a single-blind randomized controlled phase 2/3 trial of AZD1222 (ChAdOx1 nCoV-19) in healthy adults. For TCRbeta chain sequencing, PBMC samples from trial participants were taken at day 0 and at day 28 after the second dose.

Here the sequenced sample was peripheral blood, taken 28 days after the second AZD1222 dose. Recombination joined TRBV19 with TRBJ2-3; TRBD2 matches 15 bases in the middle. This sequence was found in an adult who received the AZD1222 COVID-19 vaccine. The DNA is as follows: TGTGCCAGTAGTGCGGGACTAGCGGGAGGAACAGATACGCAGTATTTT. It encodes CASSAGLAGGTDTQYF. The CDR3 plus the reference TRBV19 and TRBJ2-3 genes for the other parts give the full variable domain: DGGITQSPKYLFRKEGQNVTLSCEQNLNHDAMYWYRQDPGQGLRLIYYSQIVNDFQKGDIAEGYSVSREKKESFPLTVTSAQKNPTAFYLCASSAGLAGGTDTQYFGPGTRLTVL.